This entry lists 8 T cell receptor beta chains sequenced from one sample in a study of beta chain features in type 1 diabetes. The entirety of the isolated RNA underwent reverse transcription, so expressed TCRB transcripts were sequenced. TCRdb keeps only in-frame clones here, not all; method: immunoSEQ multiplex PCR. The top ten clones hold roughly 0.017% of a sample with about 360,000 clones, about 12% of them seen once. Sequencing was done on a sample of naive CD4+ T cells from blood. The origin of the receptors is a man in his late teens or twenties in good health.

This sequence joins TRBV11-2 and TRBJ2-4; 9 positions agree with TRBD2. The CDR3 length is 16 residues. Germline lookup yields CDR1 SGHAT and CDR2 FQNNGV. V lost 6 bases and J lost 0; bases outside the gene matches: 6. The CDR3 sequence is CASSTLAGVAKNIQYF. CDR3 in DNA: TGTGCCAGCAGTACACTAGCGGGCGTAGCCAAAAACATTCAGTACTTC.

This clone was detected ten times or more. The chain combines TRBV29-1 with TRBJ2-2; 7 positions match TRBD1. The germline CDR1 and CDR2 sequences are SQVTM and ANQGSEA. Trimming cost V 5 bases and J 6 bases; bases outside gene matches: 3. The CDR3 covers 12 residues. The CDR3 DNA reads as TGCAGCGTTTTCCAGGGGGCCGGGGAGCTGTTTTTT. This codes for CSVFQGAGELFF.

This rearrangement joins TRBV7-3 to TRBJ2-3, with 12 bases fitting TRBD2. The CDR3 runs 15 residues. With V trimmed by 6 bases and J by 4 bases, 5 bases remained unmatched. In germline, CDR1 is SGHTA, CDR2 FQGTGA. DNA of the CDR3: TGTGCCAGCAGGACGGGACTAGCGGGCGCAGATACGCAGTATTTT. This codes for CASRTGLAGADTQYF.

The CDR3: CASSLGWSGGTYEQYF. In DNA, the CDR3 is TGTGCCAGCAGCTTAGGGTGGAGCGGAGGGACCTACGAGCAGTACTTC. The chain employs TRBV11-2 and TRBJ2-7; D possibly corresponds to TRBD2 (6 bases). Trimming shortened V by 1 base and J by 2 bases, and 15 bases separated the two germline ends. Germline CDR1 is SGHAT and CDR2 is FQNNGV. The CDR3 extends over 16 amino acids.

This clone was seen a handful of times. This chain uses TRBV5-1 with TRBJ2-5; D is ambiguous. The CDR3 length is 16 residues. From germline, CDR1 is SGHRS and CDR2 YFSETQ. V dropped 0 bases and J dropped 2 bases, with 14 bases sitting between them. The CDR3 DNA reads TGCGCCAGCAGCTTGGCCGGCGTGGGCCGGCAAGAGACCCAGTACTTC. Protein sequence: CASSLAGVGRQETQYF.

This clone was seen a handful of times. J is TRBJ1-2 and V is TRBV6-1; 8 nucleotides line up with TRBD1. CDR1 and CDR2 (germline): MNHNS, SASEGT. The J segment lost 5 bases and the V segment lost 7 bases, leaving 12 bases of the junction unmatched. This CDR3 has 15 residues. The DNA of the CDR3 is TGTGCCAGCACCGGAACCTACAGGGGGGAATATGGCTACACCTTC. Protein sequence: CASTGTYRGEYGYTF.

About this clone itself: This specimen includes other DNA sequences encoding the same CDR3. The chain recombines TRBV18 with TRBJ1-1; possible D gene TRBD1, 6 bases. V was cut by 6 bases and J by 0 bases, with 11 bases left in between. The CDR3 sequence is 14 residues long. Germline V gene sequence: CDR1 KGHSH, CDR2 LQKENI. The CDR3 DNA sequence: TGTGCCAGCTCCCTAGGACAGTTGAACACTGAAGCTTTCTTT. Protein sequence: CASSLGQLNTEAFF.

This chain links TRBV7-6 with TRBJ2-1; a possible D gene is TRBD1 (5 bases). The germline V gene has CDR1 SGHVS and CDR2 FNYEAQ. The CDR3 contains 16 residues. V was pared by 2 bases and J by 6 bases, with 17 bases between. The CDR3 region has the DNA TGTGCCAGCAGCTTATATACCAGCCGGCAGGGCAATGAGCAGTTCTTC. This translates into CASSLYTSRQGNEQFF.